This T cell receptor beta chain was retrieved from a study of identical twins. Overall study results and limits: Shared out-of-frame alpha sequences (those common to twins) showed excess low generation probability. Carriage of fewer insertions was seen in abundant cord blood beta clonotypes, whereas memory repertoires showed none.

Unique molecular identifiers were present on cDNA, and template switching added a universal primer site. TCRdb redid the calling of the 5' RACE reads with MiXCR, one entry per CDR3 protein. Of roughly 1.6 million distinct CDR3 sequences listed, less than 40% are singletons. The CDR3 loop spans 11 amino acids. From germline, CDR1 is SQVTM and CDR2 ANQGSEA. V lost 1 base to trimming and J lost 13 bases, with 13 bases between them. To note about this clonotype: As yet, its antigen is unknown. This may come from a read error, since a much larger clone is one base off.

The genes are TRBV29-1 and TRBJ2-5; possible D gene TRBD1, 5 bases. This TCR came from a newborn girl in good health. The sample taken for sequencing was cord blood. This CDR3 is CSVEGGNERYF. The CDR3 coding sequence is TGCAGCGTTGAAGGGGGCAACGAGCGGTACTTC.